A selection of T cell receptor beta chains follows, all from one sample in a study of shared clonotypes between healthy human individuals. Here immunoSEQ multiplex PCR was the method, and the copy in TCRdb shows in-frame clones only, minus some. This table holds some 2,500,000 clones, approximately 94% found once. The specimen sequenced was naive CD4+ T cells from PBMCs. Receptor source: a man younger than 30 in good health. Some clones in this sample may be carry-over from other donors' samples. Each CDR3 is given with its conserved first and last residue. The order of the fields is V gene, CDR3 length, clone size, J gene, D gene, CDR3 DNA, CDR3 protein. The D gene is left open where the match is weak. Only some rows state a clone size, as once, few, many or a class for expanded clones.

TRBV27	14	.	TRBJ1-2	.	TGTGCCAGCAGTTTTTCAGGGAGCGACTATGGCTACACCTTC	CASSFSGSDYGYTF
TRBV6-1	15	.	TRBJ2-4	TRBD1	TGTGCCAGCAGGAACCAGGGACAGGGCCTAGACATTCAGTACTTC	CASRNQGQGLDIQYF
TRBV14	15	.	TRBJ2-1	.	TGTGCCAGCAGCCAGGTACAGGGCTTCTTCGATGAGCAGTTCTTC	CASSQVQGFFDEQFF
TRBV28	14	.	TRBJ2-1	.	TGTGCCAGCAGTTTAGGTGGGGGCAACAATGAGCAGTTCTTC	CASSLGGGNNEQFF
TRBV11-2	14	few	TRBJ1-1	TRBD1	TGTGCCAGCAGCTTCCTGCAGGGGGCTGTTGAAGCTTTCTTT	CASSFLQGAVEAFF
TRBV5-4	15	once	TRBJ2-1	.	TGTGCCAGCAGCCCACCAGGGAGGTTCGGCAATGAGCAGTTCTTC	CASSPPGRFGNEQFF
TRBV6-5	15	.	TRBJ2-7	TRBD2	TGTGCCAGCAGTTCCCTCCTCGCGGGAGATTACGAGCAGTACTTC	CASSSLLAGDYEQYF
TRBV14	14	.	TRBJ1-2	.	TGTGCCAGCAGCCAAGATACGGCAGCAAGCGGCTACACCTTC	CASSQDTAASGYTF
TRBV7-9	15	.	TRBJ1-2	TRBD1	TGTGCCAGCAGCTCCCCTTCGGGACAGGGAGGTGGCTACACCTTC	CASSSPSGQGGGYTF
TRBV5-1	11	.	TRBJ2-1	.	TGCGCCAGCAGGGGGGCGAATGAGCAGTTCTTC	CASRGANEQFF
TRBV15	15	.	TRBJ2-7	TRBD2	TGTGCCACCAGCAGGGGACTAGCCTCGTCCTACGAGCAGTACTTC	CATSRGLASSYEQYF
TRBV5-4	16	once	TRBJ1-4	TRBD1	TGTGCCAGCAGGGACAGGGCTTCAGGCTCGGAGGAAAAACTGTTTTTT	CASRDRASGSEEKLFF
TRBV18	15	.	TRBJ2-1	TRBD1	TGTGCCAGCTCACCGTGGCAGGGGGACTACAATGAGCAGTTCTTC	CASSPWQGDYNEQFF
TRBV18	14	.	TRBJ2-2	.	TGTGCCAGCTCACCAAGGGTGCCAACCGGGGAGCTGTTTTTT	CASSPRVPTGELFF
TRBV28	15	.	TRBJ2-3	TRBD2	TGTGCCAGCGGACCAGCTAGCGGGATCAGAGATACGCAGTATTTT	CASGPASGIRDTQYF
TRBV5-1	15	.	TRBJ2-1	TRBD1	TGCGCCAGCAGTGAGACAGGGGAATCCTACAATGAGCAGTTCTTC	CASSETGESYNEQFF
TRBV18	17	.	TRBJ2-1	TRBD2	TGTGCCAGCTCACCTTTAGGTAGCGGGAGGGCCAGCGGGGAGCAGTTCTTC	CASSPLGSGRASGEQFF
TRBV7-3	15	.	TRBJ2-1	TRBD2	TGTGCCAGCAGCTTAGGGACTAGCGGGACTAATGAGCAGTTCTTC	CASSLGTSGTNEQFF
TRBV11-2	13	once	TRBJ1-2	TRBD1	TGTGCCAGCAGCTTCGTCAGGGGGCATGGCTACACCTTC	CASSFVRGHGYTF
TRBV6-1	14	once	TRBJ2-6	.	TGTGCCAGCGCCAGGGAATCTGGGGCCAACGTCCTGACTTTC	CASARESGANVLTF
TRBV11-2	17	.	TRBJ2-1	TRBD2	TGTGCCAGCAGACGATCCGCGGCACTAGCGGGAATTGGGGAGCAGTTCTTC	CASRRSAALAGIGEQFF
TRBV12-5	16	.	TRBJ2-1	.	TGTGCTAGTGGTTTTGGGGACGGGCGGGCCAGCCATGAGCAGTTCTTC	CASGFGDGRASHEQFF
TRBV7-9	16	.	TRBJ1-2	.	TGTGCCAGCAGCTCATCACCGACAGGCGGAGACTATGGCTACACCTTC	CASSSSPTGGDYGYTF
TRBV27	12	.	TRBJ1-6	.	TGTGCCAGCAGCCTTGAGGGTTCACCCCTCCACTTT	CASSLEGSPLHF
TRBV28	12	.	TRBJ1-1	.	TGTGCCAGCAGTTTAAGGGTCACTGAAGCTTTCTTT	CASSLRVTEAFF
TRBV2	12	once	TRBJ2-7	TRBD1	TGTGCCAGCAGCGGGACAGGGTCCGAGCAGTACTTC	CASSGTGSEQYF
TRBV19	15	.	TRBJ2-1	TRBD2	TGTGCCAGTAGTATTTCAGCGGGAGTTTACAATGAGCAGTTCTTC	CASSISAGVYNEQFF
TRBV5-1	18	.	TRBJ2-2	TRBD1	TGCGCCAGCAGCCTCGGGCCTCAGGGGGCAGCGAACACCGGGGAGCTGTTTTTT	CASSLGPQGAANTGELFF
TRBV7-8	16	.	TRBJ1-1	TRBD1	TGTGCCAGCAGCTTAGCGGAGAGGACAGGGAACACTGAAGCTTTCTTT	CASSLAERTGNTEAFF
TRBV4-3	14	.	TRBJ1-1	.	TGCGCCAGCAGCCAAATCGGGGGCAGGACTGAAGCTTTCTTT	CASSQIGGRTEAFF
TRBV30	17	.	TRBJ1-5	.	TGTGCCTGGAGTGCGGTGGCCTTAGGGTATAGCAATCAGCCCCAGCATTTT	CAWSAVALGYSNQPQHF
TRBV6-6	15	.	TRBJ1-1	.	TGTGCCAGCAGGACCGGACAGTTCATGAACACTGAAGCTTTCTTT	CASRTGQFMNTEAFF
TRBV28	15	.	TRBJ2-1	TRBD2	TGTGCCAGCAGGTCCGGGACTAGCGAATACAATGAGCAGTTCTTC	CASRSGTSEYNEQFF
TRBV6-1	14	.	TRBJ1-2	TRBD1	TGTGCCAGCAGTCCTGACAGGGCTAACTATGGCTACACCTTC	CASSPDRANYGYTF
TRBV10-2	15	.	TRBJ1-5	.	TGCGCCAGCAGTGAGTCGGGTGTTGGGAATCAGCCCCAGCATTTT	CASSESGVGNQPQHF
TRBV9	13	.	TRBJ2-5	.	TGTGCCAGCAGCGTAGACTGGGAAGAGACCCAGTACTTC	CASSVDWEETQYF
TRBV5-4	15	.	TRBJ2-3	.	TGTGCCAGCAGCTCCCAGACCCCGGGGAGAGATACGCAGTATTTT	CASSSQTPGRDTQYF
TRBV29-1	12	.	TRBJ2-7	.	TGCAGCGTTGTCGGGGCAACCTACGAGCAGTACTTC	CSVVGATYEQYF
TRBV7-2	15	.	TRBJ1-2	TRBD1	TGTGCCAGCAGCTTAGCCCGACAGGGTTTGGCTGGCTACACCTTC	CASSLARQGLAGYTF
TRBV6-1	15	once	TRBJ1-4	.	TGTGCCAGCAGTGGACGGACAGCTTCTAATGAAAAACTGTTTTTT	CASSGRTASNEKLFF
TRBV6-1	16	.	TRBJ2-1	TRBD2	TGTGCCAGCAGTGAAAGGAGGACTAGCGGGGTAAATGAGCAGTTCTTC	CASSERRTSGVNEQFF
TRBV28	13	.	TRBJ2-3	TRBD1	TGTGCCAGCAGTAAGAACAGGGGTGATACGCAGTATTTT	CASSKNRGDTQYF
TRBV5-1	15	.	TRBJ1-5	.	TGCGCCAGCAGCTTGGGTTACGGGGGATCTCAGCCCCAGCATTTT	CASSLGYGGSQPQHF
TRBV4-1	15	.	TRBJ2-3	TRBD2	TGCGCCAGCACCCGCGGGGGGGCTGGGGCAGATACGCAGTATTTT	CASTRGGAGADTQYF
TRBV29-1	13	.	TRBJ1-1	TRBD1	TGCAGCGCGAGAGGACAGGAGAACACTGAAGCTTTCTTT	CSARGQENTEAFF
TRBV29-1	12	.	TRBJ2-3	.	TGCAGCGTTCGCGGACCCACAGATACGCAGTATTTT	CSVRGPTDTQYF
TRBV7-8	14	.	TRBJ2-7	TRBD1	TGTGCCAGCAGCCTCCGACAGGGGGCAAACGAGCAGTACTTC	CASSLRQGANEQYF
TRBV14	14	.	TRBJ2-5	.	TGTGCCAGCAGCGTACCGGGATCCATTGGGACCCAGTACTTC	CASSVPGSIGTQYF